This T cell receptor (beta chain) came from a study of blood T cell repertoires in COVID-19. Study overall: The United States, Italy and Spain provided the acute and convalescent COVID-19 samples. From T cells, B-cell-depleted T cells, or PBMCs came the material, which was cDNA or gDNA.

The Seattle patients joined while their infection was active and were tracked longitudinally afterward. This clone has just a few counts. CDR1 and CDR2 (germline): MNHEY, SVGAGI. The V gene lost 0 bases and the J gene lost 10 bases, with 16 bases spanning the gap. The CDR3 sequence is 16 residues long. Authors' data handling: Amplified reference gene primers provided the basis for estimating nucleated cell counts. The repertoire was sequenced with immunoSEQ multiplex PCR; TCRdb's copy has only in-frame clones and lacks some. The DNA gave D and trimming, while V, J and clone size come from that table. The table has under 250,000 clones, around 84% seen once; the top ten hold around a tenth.

The chain has TRBV6-5 and TRBJ1-6; D possibly corresponds to TRBD1 (6 bases). The clonotype comes from a man over 45 with COVID-19, enrolled during active disease. The sample taken for sequencing was peripheral blood. The CDR3 bases are TGTGCCAGCAGTTACTCGACACAGGGTGGCGGATCACCCCTCCACTTT. Its translation is CASSYSTQGGGSPLHF.